The source of this TCR beta chain is a study of shared clonotypes between healthy human individuals. Study context: Ranging from 18 to 49 in age, donors were a couple of women and a few men.

Naive CD8 cells comprised CD45RO-negative, CCR7-positively selected cells, excluding terminally differentiated effector memory CD45RA+ cells. Regarding this clone: Its antigen is still unknown.

Clones were sequenced by immunoSEQ multiplex PCR, and TCRdb holds only the in-frame ones, with some missing. The sample yields some 2 million clones, approximately 94% seen once. The J segment lost 1 base and the V segment lost 4 bases, leaving 5 bases of the junction unmatched. Per germline, CDR1 MNHNS and CDR2 SASEGT. The length of the CDR3 is 15 residues. Notes on the study in general: Expectations were that clonotype sharing among donors would be affected by sequencing depth.

The sequenced sample was naive CD8+ T cells sorted from blood. This receptor was taken from a young man in good health. The V call is TRBV6-1, the J call TRBJ2-7; 9 bases match TRBD1. CDR3 nucleotide sequence: TGTGCCAGCAGTGGGGGACAGGGAAGTTCCTACGAGCAGTACTTC. Residues: CASSGGQGSSYEQYF.